The next 12 T cell receptor beta chains were all read from a single sample in a study of vaccination effects on CD4 cells after COVID-19. Their antigen targets remain unknown. Antigen-specific CD4+ T cells were expanded (with viral peptide pools) by the ViraFEST assay ahead of sequencing. Culture lasted roughly eleven days before CD4+ T cell isolation. Sequencing was performed with immunoSEQ multiplex PCR; in TCRdb, only in-frame clones are kept and a portion is missing. Found here are 55,000 to 70,000 clones, roughly 81% of them singletons; the top ten hold under 3%. The input for sequencing was CD4+ T cells from PBMCs cultured with HCoV-229E spike peptides, taken before COVID-19 vaccination. All receptors come from a human donor who received a COVID-19 vaccine.

V gene TRBV30 combines with J gene TRBJ1-2; no definite D call. CDR1 and CDR2 from the germline V gene are GTSNPN and SVGIG (reference sequence). This CDR3 has 13 residues. V was clipped by 1 base and J by 8 bases, with 14 bases between them. Written as DNA, the CDR3 is TGTGCCTGGAGTGAGACCGGGCCTGGGGGCTACACCTTC. Translated: CAWSETGPGGYTF.

V usage is TRBV7-2 and J usage is TRBJ1-3, with a weak D call TRBD1 (5 bases). Germline CDR1 is SGHTA and CDR2 is FQGNSA. This CDR3 has 16 residues. Trimming stripped 4 bases from V and 0 bases from J, with 13 bases between. The CDR3 sequence is CASSSQWGSSGNTIYF. In nucleotides, the CDR3 is TGTGCCAGCAGCTCCCAGTGGGGGAGCTCTGGAAACACCATATATTTT. Together with reference TRBV7-2 and TRBJ1-3, the CDR3 gives the full variable domain: GAGVSQSPSNKVTEKGKDVELRCDPISGHTALYWYRQSLGQGLEFLIYFQGNSAPDKSGLPSDRFSAERTGGSVSTLTIQRTQQEDSAVYLCASSSQWGSSGNTIYFGEGSWLTVV.

A few counts support this clone. The chain couples TRBV5-8 to TRBJ1-6; D ambiguous. The germline gives CDR1 SGHTS, CDR2 YDEGEE. The V gene lost 1 base and the J gene lost 9 bases, with 5 bases spanning the gap. The CDR3 runs 12 residues. The CDR3 DNA is TGTGCCAGCAGCTTGTGGTCTTCACCCCTCCACTTT. Translating gives CASSLWSSPLHF. The full variable domain, with the rest looked up from reference TRBV5-8 and TRBJ1-6, is EAGVTQSPTHLIKTRGQQATLRCSPISGHTSVYWYQQALGLGLQFLLWYDEGEERNRGNFPPRFSGRQFPNYSSELNVNALELEDSALYLCASSLWSSPLHFGNGTRLTVT.

The chain has TRBV12-5 and TRBJ2-5; possibly TRBD1 for D (6 bases). CDR1 and CDR2 from the germline V gene are LGHNT and FRNRAP. Deletions cut 5 bases from V and 4 bases from J, with 14 bases between. This CDR3 spans 14 amino acids. Written as DNA, the CDR3 is TGTGCTAGTGGTAAACGACAGGTAGGAGAGACCCAGTACTTC. This translates into CASGKRQVGETQYF.

The chain has TRBV25-1 and TRBJ1-1; TRBD1 matches at 8 bases. With 6 bases clipped from V and 1 base from J, the junction kept 7 bases outside the gene matches. The CDR3 has 15 residues. CDR1 is MGHDK and CDR2 is SYGVNS in the germline V gene. This chain's CDR3 is CASSPTGDGNTEAFF. The CDR3 DNA sequence: TGTGCCAGCAGCCCGACAGGGGACGGGAACACTGAAGCTTTCTTT.

This clone was observed once. The rearrangement uses TRBV11-2 and TRBJ1-2; D is perhaps TRBD1 (5 bases). The CDR3 runs to 15 residues. Germline lookup yields CDR1 SGHAT and CDR2 FQNNGV. Trimming removed 3 bases at V and 2 bases at J, with 13 bases between. CDR3 loop: CASSLRGQSNYGYTF. The CDR3 DNA reads TGTGCCAGCAGCTTGCGGGGCCAATCCAACTATGGCTACACCTTC. Together with reference TRBV11-2 and TRBJ1-2, the CDR3 gives the full variable domain: EAGVAQSPRYKIIEKRQSVAFWCNPISGHATLYWYQQILGQGPKLLIQFQNNGVVDDSQLPKDRFSAERLKGVDSTLKIQPAKLEDSAVYLCASSLRGQSNYGYTFGSGTRLTVV.

The chain has TRBV14 and TRBJ1-2; unclear D gene. V lost 4 bases and J 8 bases, leaving 8 bases between the germline ends. The germline CDR1 and CDR2 sequences are SGHDN and FVKESK. The CDR3 runs 11 residues. The CDR3 DNA sequence: TGTGCCAGCAGCCGTGGATTGGGCTACACCTTC. Translation: CASSRGLGYTF.

The genes are TRBV19 and TRBJ2-1; D ambiguous. CDR3 length equals 14 residues. Germline-derived CDR1 and CDR2 are LNHDA and SQIVND (reference sequence). The germline V and J ends were trimmed by 0 bases and 9 bases, with 12 bases remaining between them. CDR3 residues: CASSIDPGRGEQFF. Here the CDR3 DNA reads TGTGCCAGTAGTATAGACCCCGGACGTGGTGAGCAGTTCTTC.

The chain is built from TRBV18 and TRBJ1-1; 9 positions match TRBD1. V dropped 2 bases and J dropped 1; count of bases not matched to a gene: 8. Germline V gene lookup returns CDR1 KGHSH and CDR2 LQKENI. The CDR3 runs 17 residues. The CDR3 region is CASSPNRDRVSNTEAFF. The CDR3 coding sequence is TGTGCCAGCTCACCAAACCGGGACAGGGTATCGAACACTGAAGCTTTCTTT.

This chain connects TRBV6-5 to TRBJ2-1; 11 nucleotides match TRBD1. The J segment lost 9 bases and the V segment lost 2 bases, leaving 9 bases of the junction unmatched. Germline V lookup: CDR1 MNHEY, CDR2 SVGAGI. CDR3 length equals 16 residues. CDR3 bases: TGTGCCAGCAGTTACGGTGGGACAGGGGGTTTAGCTGAGCAGTTCTTC. This encodes CASSYGGTGGLAEQFF.

The chain combines TRBV7-9 with TRBJ2-5; D tentatively fits TRBD1 or TRBD2 (5 bases each). This CDR3 has 14 residues. The V and J ends lost 2 bases and 5 bases respectively, with 12 bases between them. Germline CDR1 and CDR2: SEHNR and FQNEAQ (reference sequence). CDR3 protein: CASSLRPGDETQYF. Here the CDR3 DNA reads TGTGCCAGCAGCTTACGCCCCGGGGACGAGACCCAGTACTTC.

V gene TRBV7-9 combines with J gene TRBJ2-5; the D call may be TRBD1 or TRBD2 (5 bases each). The germline V gene encodes CDR1 SEHNR and CDR2 FQNEAQ (reference sequence). This CDR3 is 15 amino acids long. V shed 1 base and J shed 5 bases, with 14 bases lying between them. This chain's CDR3 is CASSLGLTADETQYF. CDR3 in DNA: TGTGCCAGCAGCTTAGGGTTGACAGCGGATGAGACCCAGTACTTC.